This paragraph reports one T cell receptor (beta chain). Its antigen is not yet known. Base qualities were left out, and no much larger clone turns up one base away. The identical CDR3 is also encoded by other nucleotide sequences in the sample. This sample is part of a study of blood T cell repertoires in COVID-19 (dated by TCRdb to 2018 to 2021). Concerning the study at large: Samples covering the acute and convalescent phases of COVID-19 were provided by collaborators in the United States, Italy and Spain. Sample metadata almost always included a de-identified subject ID, COVID-19 status, age in years and sex. The material from the prospective study consisted of cDNA or gDNA derived from T cells, B-cell-depleted T cells, or PBMCs. The samples were drawn from two sources: the first 160 participants of the ongoing ImmuneRACE study, and 950 to 1,500 subjects contributed by 6 global collaborators. The repertoires were made available in a free public database intended to serve as a resource for research on the immune response to SARS-CoV-2. HLA class I and class II types, where available, came from metadata supplied by the sample provider rather than from assay-based typing. Subjects who had been exposed to COVID-19, were actively infected with it, or had recovered from it provided the deeply sampled blood TCRbeta repertoires that made up the dataset.

One collaborating source in Seattle enrolled patients while the patients were actively infected and followed the patients over time throughout the course of disease. Whole blood was collected in K2EDTA tubes by collaborating institutions according to the institutions' own protocols. For TCRbeta analysis, collaborator samples were shipped as frozen whole blood, as isolated PBMCs, or as DNA extracted from either sample type. CDR1 and CDR2 were assigned from the germline V gene as SQVTM and ANQGSEA. V drops 4 bases and J drops 3 bases, leaving 10 bases in between. Spanning cysteine to phenylalanine, the CDR3 consists of 13 amino acids. Only the CDR3 DNA stays, 39 bases, in frame from base 1. The immunoSEQ Assay, a bias-controlled multiplex PCR, was used to amplify TCRbeta CDR3 regions from genomic DNA. As for how the authors treated the data: The number of nucleated cells in each sample was estimated from the amplification of reference gene primers within the assay. To quantify the absolute abundance of each unique TCRbeta CDR3 rearrangement, sequence reads were collapsed and filtered. For each sample, productive Simpson clonality was calculated as the square root of Simpson's diversity index over productive rearrangements. TCRdb holds this immuneACCESS table with in-frame rearrangements only. Some clones are missing; in checked studies, unresolved V genes explain under half, and the rest has no known cause. Clonal size and the V and J genes are those of that table, whereas D and trimming came from the DNA. The sample table contains 35,000 to 40,000 clones; only one count was recorded for roughly 85% of them. Around 4.5% of the sample is taken by the ten largest.

What the authors observed across the whole study: How much clinical and demographic metadata was included differed by source and by participant, and the metadata was provided uncurated.

Specimen: peripheral blood. This receptor was identified in a man aged 55 to 70 with COVID-19, enrolled during active disease. The receptor chain draws on TRBV29-1 and TRBJ1-5; the D gene is possibly TRBD1, with 5 bases matching. The CDR3 region has the sequence CSVGLGVNQPQHF. Here is the DNA: TGCAGCGTTGGGCTAGGGGTCAATCAGCCCCAGCATTTT. When the CDR3 is completed using the reference TRBV29-1 and TRBJ1-5 genes on either side, the full variable domain is SAVISQKPSRDICQRGTSLTIQCQVDSQVTMMFWYRQQPGQSLTLIATANQGSEATYESGFVIDKFPISRPNLTFSTLTVSNMSPEDSSIYLCSVGLGVNQPQHFGDGTRLSIL.